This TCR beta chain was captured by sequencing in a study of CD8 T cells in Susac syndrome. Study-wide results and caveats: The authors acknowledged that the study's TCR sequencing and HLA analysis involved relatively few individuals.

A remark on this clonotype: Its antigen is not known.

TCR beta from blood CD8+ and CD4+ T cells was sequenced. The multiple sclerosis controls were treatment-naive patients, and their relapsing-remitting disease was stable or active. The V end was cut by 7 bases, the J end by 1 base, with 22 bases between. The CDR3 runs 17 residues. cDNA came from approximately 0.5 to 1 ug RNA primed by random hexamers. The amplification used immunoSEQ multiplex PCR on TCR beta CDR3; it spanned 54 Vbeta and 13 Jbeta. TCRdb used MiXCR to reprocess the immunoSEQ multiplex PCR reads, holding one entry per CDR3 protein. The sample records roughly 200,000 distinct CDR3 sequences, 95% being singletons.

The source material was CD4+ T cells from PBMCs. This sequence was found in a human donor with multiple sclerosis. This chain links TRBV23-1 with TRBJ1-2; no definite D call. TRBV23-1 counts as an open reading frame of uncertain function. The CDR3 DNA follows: TGCGCCAGCACCGTGGGAGCAGGTTCAGACTGTAACTATGGCTACACCTTC. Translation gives CASTVGAGSDCNYGYTF.